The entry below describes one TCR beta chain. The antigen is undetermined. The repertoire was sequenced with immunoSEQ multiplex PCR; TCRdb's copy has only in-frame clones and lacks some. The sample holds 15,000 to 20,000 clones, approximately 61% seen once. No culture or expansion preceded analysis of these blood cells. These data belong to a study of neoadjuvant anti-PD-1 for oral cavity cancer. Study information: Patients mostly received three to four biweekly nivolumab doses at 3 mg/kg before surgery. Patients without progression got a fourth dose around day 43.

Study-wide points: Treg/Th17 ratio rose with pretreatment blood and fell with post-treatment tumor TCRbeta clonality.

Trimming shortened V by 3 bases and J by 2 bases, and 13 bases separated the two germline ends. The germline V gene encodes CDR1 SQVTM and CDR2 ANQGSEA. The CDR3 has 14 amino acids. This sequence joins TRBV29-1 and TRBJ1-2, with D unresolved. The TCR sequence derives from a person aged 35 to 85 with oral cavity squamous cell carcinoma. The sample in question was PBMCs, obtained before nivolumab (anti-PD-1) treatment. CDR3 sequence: CSVEGRTKNYGYTF. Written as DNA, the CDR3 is TGCAGCGTTGAGGGCAGAACAAAGAACTATGGCTACACCTTC.